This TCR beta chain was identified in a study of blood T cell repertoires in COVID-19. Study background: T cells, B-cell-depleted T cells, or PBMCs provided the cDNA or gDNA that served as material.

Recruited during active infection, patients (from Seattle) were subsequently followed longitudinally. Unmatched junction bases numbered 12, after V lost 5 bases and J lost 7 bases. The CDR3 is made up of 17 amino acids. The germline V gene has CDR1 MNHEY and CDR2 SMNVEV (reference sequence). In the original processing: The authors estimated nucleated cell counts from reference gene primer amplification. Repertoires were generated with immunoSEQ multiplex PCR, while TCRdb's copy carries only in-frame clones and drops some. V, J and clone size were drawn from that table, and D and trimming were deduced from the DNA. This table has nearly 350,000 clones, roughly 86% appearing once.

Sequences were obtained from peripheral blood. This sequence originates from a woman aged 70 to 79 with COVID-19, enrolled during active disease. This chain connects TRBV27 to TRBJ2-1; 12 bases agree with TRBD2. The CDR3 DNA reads TGTGCCAGCAGTACCAGGGCTAGCGGGGGGGCCGGGAATGAGCAGTTCTTC. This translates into CASSTRASGGAGNEQFF.